These T cell receptor beta chains were read from a single sample in a study of OX40 agonist ivuxolimab in advanced cancers. The repertoire was sequenced with immunoSEQ multiplex PCR; TCRdb's copy has only in-frame clones and lacks some. The sample records around 66,000 clones, 85% being singletons. The sequencing here drew on CD4+ or CD8+ T cells sorted from blood, taken in a trial of the OX40 agonist ivuxolimab. The receptors derive from an adult with an advanced solid tumor such as melanoma, head and neck, liver or kidney cancer. Each CDR3 is given with its conserved first and last residue. D genes are given only for firm matches. Clone size is not always given. Where it is, it says once, few, many or a class for expanded clones.

j_call,v_call,d_call,clone_size,cdr3_aa,cdr3_nt
TRBJ2-1,TRBV9,TRBD2,-,CASSPGTSFFYNEQFF,TGTGCCAGCAGCCCCGGGACTAGCTTCTTCTACAATGAGCAGTTCTTC
TRBJ2-1,TRBV11-2,TRBD2,-,CASSLSGSGNEQFF,TGTGCCAGCAGCTTAAGCGGGAGTGGGAATGAGCAGTTCTTC
TRBJ1-1,TRBV7-8,TRBD1,-,CASSPRTGRRAFF,TGTGCCAGCAGCCCCAGGACAGGGAGGAGGGCTTTCTTT
TRBJ2-3,TRBV6-1,-,-,CASSVRRGTDTQYF,TGTGCCAGCAGTGTAAGAAGGGGCACAGATACGCAGTATTTT
TRBJ1-5,TRBV2,-,-,CASSDQDGQPQHF,TGTGCCAGCAGTGACCAGGATGGCCAGCCCCAGCATTTT
TRBJ1-1,TRBV28,-,once,CASTLIRGLGTEAFF,TGTGCCAGCACCCTGATCCGGGGGCTCGGCACTGAAGCTTTCTTT
TRBJ2-3,TRBV10-1,TRBD1,-,CASSDGTASTDTQYF,TGCGCCAGCAGCGATGGGACAGCTAGCACAGATACGCAGTATTTT
TRBJ2-1,TRBV28,TRBD2,-,CAFSSAGASYNEQFF,TGTGCCTTCTCTTCAGCGGGAGCTTCGTACAATGAGCAGTTCTTC
TRBJ2-5,TRBV14,-,-,CASSQPTGYQETQYF,TGTGCCAGCAGCCAACCCACAGGGTACCAAGAGACCCAGTACTTC
TRBJ2-1,TRBV11-3,-,once,CASSPRAGYEQFF,TGTGCCAGCAGCCCCAGGGCGGGCTATGAGCAGTTCTTC
TRBJ2-3,TRBV5-4,TRBD1,-,CASSADRGRTDTQYF,TGTGCCAGCAGCGCGGACAGGGGGCGCACAGATACGCAGTATTTT
TRBJ2-3,TRBV9,-,-,CASSVAVGAGRTDTQYF,TGTGCCAGCAGCGTAGCAGTGGGGGCGGGGCGCACAGATACGCAGTATTTT
TRBJ2-6,TRBV19,-,-,CASSTWDLRANVLTF,TGTGCCAGTAGTACCTGGGACCTCCGGGCCAACGTCCTGACTTTC
TRBJ1-1,TRBV4-1,TRBD1,-,CASSQRGQVNTEAFF,TGCGCCAGCAGCCAAAGAGGACAGGTGAACACTGAAGCTTTCTTT
TRBJ1-1,TRBV11-3,-,-,CASSRGATMNTEAFF,TGTGCCAGCAGCCGTGGGGCGACGATGAACACTGAAGCTTTCTTT
TRBJ2-1,TRBV28,TRBD2,few,CASTTPEGLGNNEQFF,TGTGCCAGCACTACCCCAGAGGGACTAGGAAACAATGAGCAGTTCTTC
TRBJ2-7,TRBV4-3,TRBD2,-,CASSQVGGSYEQYF,TGCGCCAGCAGCCAAGTGGGGGGGTCCTACGAGCAGTACTTC
TRBJ2-3,TRBV5-1,-,-,CASSRADTQYF,TGCGCCAGCAGCCGGGCAGATACGCAGTATTTT
TRBJ1-3,TRBV10-2,-,-,CASSPRGTVSGNTIYF,TGCGCCAGCAGCCCACGGGGGACCGTCTCTGGAAACACCATATATTTT
TRBJ2-3,TRBV30,-,-,CARSLGGGPFGTDTQYF,TGTGCCCGATCTCTAGGGGGGGGGCCCTTTGGTACAGATACGCAGTATTTT
TRBJ2-7,TRBV6-1,-,-,CASSERASEQYF,TGTGCCAGCAGTGAAAGGGCGAGCGAGCAGTACTTC
TRBJ2-1,TRBV7-2,TRBD2,-,CAGSGRGAFHEQFF,TGTGCCGGCAGTGGGCGGGGGGCCTTCCATGAGCAGTTCTTC
TRBJ2-2,TRBV6-5,TRBD1,-,CASTRGQNTGELFF,TGTGCCAGCACGAGGGGGCAGAACACCGGGGAGCTGTTTTTT
TRBJ2-5,TRBV18,-,once,CASSPAIRTETQYF,TGTGCCAGCTCACCCGCCATCAGGACAGAGACCCAGTACTTC
TRBJ1-2,TRBV5-4,TRBD1,-,CASSETGVYGYTF,TGTGCCAGCAGCGAAACAGGGGTCTATGGCTACACCTTC
TRBJ2-3,TRBV19,-,-,CASSSGYRDTQYF,TGTGCCAGTAGTTCTGGGTATCGAGATACGCAGTATTTT
TRBJ2-7,TRBV2,-,-,CATAVGGWEQYF,TGTGCCACAGCGGTAGGGGGATGGGAGCAGTACTTC
TRBJ2-2,TRBV27,TRBD1,-,CASSLVGTANTGELFF,TGTGCCAGCAGTTTAGTTGGGACAGCAAACACCGGGGAGCTGTTTTTT
TRBJ1-1,TRBV28,-,few,CASSPQGRSTEAFF,TGTGCCAGCAGTCCCCAGGGGCGGAGCACTGAAGCTTTCTTT
TRBJ2-3,TRBV7-3,-,-,CASSLQGGSDTQYF,TGTGCCAGCAGCTTGCAAGGAGGGTCAGATACGCAGTATTTT
TRBJ2-3,TRBV6-5,-,-,CASRATGTDTQYF,TGTGCCAGCAGAGCGACAGGCACAGATACGCAGTATTTT
TRBJ1-1,TRBV6-5,-,-,CASQWGAEAFF,TGTGCCAGCCAGTGGGGAGCTGAAGCTTTCTTT
TRBJ1-5,TRBV19,-,-,CATRGGVSNSNQPQHF,TGTGCCACCAGAGGCGGGGTCTCCAATAGCAATCAGCCCCAGCATTTT
TRBJ2-7,TRBV6-6,TRBD2,few,CASTPGLSLYEQYF,TGTGCCAGCACACCGGGACTAAGCCTCTACGAGCAGTACTTC
TRBJ1-5,TRBV7-9,-,-,CASSLGQAQPQHF,TGTGCCAGCAGCTTGGGGCAGGCCCAGCCCCAGCATTTT
TRBJ2-5,TRBV4-1,-,-,CASSQDRGQETQYF,TGCGCCAGCAGCCAAGATCGCGGGCAAGAGACCCAGTACTTC
TRBJ2-5,TRBV5-4,TRBD1,-,CASSSRGDRSPQETQYF,TGTGCCAGCAGCTCGAGAGGGGACAGGTCGCCCCAAGAGACCCAGTACTTC
TRBJ2-1,TRBV7-9,TRBD2,-,CASSLAGLNEQFF,TGTGCCAGCAGCCTAGCGGGACTGAATGAGCAGTTCTTC
TRBJ2-3,TRBV5-1,-,once,CASSPIRGGATDTQYF,TGCGCCAGCAGCCCCATTCGGGGCGGGGCCACAGATACGCAGTATTTT
TRBJ2-3,TRBV7-9,-,-,CASSLAWGIRTDTQYF,TGTGCCAGCAGCTTAGCGTGGGGGATTAGGACAGATACGCAGTATTTT
TRBJ2-7,TRBV7-2,-,-,CASSFGSPRAYEQYF,TGTGCCAGCAGCTTTGGGTCCCCGCGAGCCTACGAGCAGTACTTC
TRBJ2-3,TRBV10-1,TRBD2,-,CASSVLLAGKGTDTQYF,TGCGCCAGCAGTGTCCTACTAGCGGGAAAGGGCACAGATACGCAGTATTTT
TRBJ2-5,TRBV30,-,-,CAWSVRAGRGAQYF,TGTGCCTGGAGTGTACGGGCAGGTCGAGGGGCCCAGTACTTC
TRBJ1-4,TRBV28,-,-,CASTGAGRVEKLFF,TGTGCCAGCACAGGGGCCGGGAGAGTGGAAAAACTGTTTTTT
TRBJ1-1,TRBV5-1,TRBD1,-,CASSFQGDRGEAFF,TGCGCCAGCAGCTTTCAGGGGGACAGGGGTGAAGCTTTCTTT
TRBJ1-5,TRBV19,TRBD1,-,CASSTWDRGNNQPQHF,TGTGCCAGTAGTACTTGGGACAGGGGGAACAATCAGCCCCAGCATTTT
TRBJ1-5,TRBV7-9,-,-,CASSLGVWGPSNQPQHF,TGTGCCAGCAGCTTAGGGGTCTGGGGTCCAAGCAATCAGCCCCAGCATTTT
TRBJ2-2,TRBV4-3,TRBD1,-,CASSQGQLKPGELFF,TGCGCCAGCAGCCAGGGACAGTTAAAACCCGGGGAGCTGTTTTTT
TRBJ2-3,TRBV11-2,TRBD2,-,CASSFKRLAGSTDTQYF,TGTGCCAGCAGCTTCAAACGACTAGCGGGATCCACAGATACGCAGTATTTT
TRBJ2-1,TRBV7-2,TRBD2,-,CASSPTGGASGRGRNEQFF,TGTGCCAGCAGCCCCACGGGGGGGGCTAGCGGGAGGGGCAGGAATGAGCAGTTCTTC
TRBJ2-5,TRBV7-2,TRBD2,-,CASSLMGGRGPTETQYF,TGTGCCAGCAGCTTAATGGGGGGGAGGGGACCAACGGAGACCCAGTACTTC
TRBJ2-7,TRBV9,-,once,CASSVVGAMGYEQYF,TGTGCCAGCAGCGTAGTAGGGGCCATGGGTTACGAGCAGTACTTC
TRBJ2-7,TRBV15,TRBD1,few,CATSSEGAGEQYF,TGTGCCACCAGCAGTGAGGGGGCCGGCGAGCAGTACTTC
TRBJ2-7,TRBV27,-,-,CASSFSAGQQYF,TGTGCCAGCAGTTTTTCGGCGGGGCAGCAGTACTTC
TRBJ2-1,TRBV6-4,TRBD2,-,CASSLAGDPSNEQFF,TGTGCCAGCAGTCTAGCGGGGGACCCCTCCAATGAGCAGTTCTTC
TRBJ1-4,TRBV7-6,-,-,CASSLPGTVPTELFF,TGTGCCAGCAGCTTACCCGGGACGGTTCCTACGGAACTGTTTTTT
TRBJ1-2,TRBV11-1,-,-,CASSLRPEPTQGYTF,TGTGCCAGCAGCCTAAGGCCTGAACCCACCCAAGGCTACACCTTC
TRBJ2-3,TRBV19,-,-,CASSGGGLGDTQYF,TGTGCCAGTAGTGGTGGAGGGTTAGGAGATACGCAGTATTTT
TRBJ2-1,TRBV27,-,-,CASSLLLAAAYNEQFF,TGTGCCAGCAGCCTCCTTCTAGCCGCCGCCTACAATGAGCAGTTCTTC